The entry that follows covers one T cell receptor (beta chain) sequence. Grouping used clinical history reported by participants in a survey and questionnaire. This specimen comes from a study of blood T cell repertoires in COVID-19. Study-wide context: Acute-phase and convalescent COVID-19 samples originated in the United States, Italy and Spain. The analysed material was cDNA or gDNA that came from T cells, B-cell-depleted T cells, or PBMCs.

Method: immunoSEQ multiplex PCR; TCRdb's copy keeps in-frame clones and lacks some. The table includes around 250,000 clones, approximately 88% detected once. The V gene's germline CDR1 is SEHNR and CDR2 FQNEAQ (reference sequence). The CDR3 is 14 residues long. The J segment lost 9 bases and the V segment lost 0 bases, leaving 6 bases of the junction unmatched. This sequence joins TRBV7-9 and TRBJ1-2, with 8 bases fitting TRBD1. Sequencing used PBMCs or T cells enriched from blood (not recorded which). This clonotype originated in a woman aged 40-49 years with acute COVID-19. The DNA of the CDR3 is TGTGCCAGCAGCTTAGCGGAAGACAGGGGTAGCTACACCTTC. Its translation: CASSLAEDRGSYTF.